This T cell receptor (beta chain) is from a study of T cells in Graves' hyperthyroidism and ophthalmopathy. RNA transcripts served as the template for amplifying TCR beta CDR3 regions. TCR CDR3 regions were first amplified by RT-PCR with HTBI primers. TCRdb passed the multiplex PCR reads through MiXCR, listing each CDR3 protein once. The sample contains around 600,000 distinct CDR3 sequences, more than 14% of which appear only once. This sequence was found in a woman aged 50 to 65 with Graves' ophthalmopathy. The sample was blood.

The CDR3 DNA follows: TGCAGTGCTAGCGCAGCGGGAGGAATCTGGGTTCACAATGAGCAGTTCTTC. Translated: CSASAAGGIWVHNEQFF. The genes are TRBV20-1 and TRBJ2-1, with 9 bases fitting TRBD2. V shed 3 bases, J shed 5 bases, and the junction held 14 bases outside the gene matches. This CDR3 has 17 residues. Germline V gives CDR1 DFQATT, CDR2 SNEGSKA (reference sequence).